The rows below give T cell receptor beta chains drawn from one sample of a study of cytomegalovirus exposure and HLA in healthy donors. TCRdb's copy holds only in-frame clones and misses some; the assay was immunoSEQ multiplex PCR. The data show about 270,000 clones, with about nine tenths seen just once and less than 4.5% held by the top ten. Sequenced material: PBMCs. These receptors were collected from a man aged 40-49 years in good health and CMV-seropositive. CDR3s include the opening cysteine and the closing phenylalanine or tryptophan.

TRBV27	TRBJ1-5	CASSLRAGHQPQHF
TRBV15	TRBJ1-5	CATSRGDRGPRQPQHF
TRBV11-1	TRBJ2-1	CASQPDRGSLNEQFF
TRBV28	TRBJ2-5	CASRLASVQETQYF
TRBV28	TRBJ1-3	CASSLDRGSGNTIYF
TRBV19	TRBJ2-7	CASSTRGQTGEQYF
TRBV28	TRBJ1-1	CASRTGTVEKTEAFF
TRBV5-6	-	CASSLVVPYEQYF
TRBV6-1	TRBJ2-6	CASSVAPDSSGANVLTF
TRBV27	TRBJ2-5	CASSLAGGEQYF
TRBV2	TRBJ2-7	CASRGPGLAGEKYEQYF
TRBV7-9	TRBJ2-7	CSSSFPTSATTSSYEQYF